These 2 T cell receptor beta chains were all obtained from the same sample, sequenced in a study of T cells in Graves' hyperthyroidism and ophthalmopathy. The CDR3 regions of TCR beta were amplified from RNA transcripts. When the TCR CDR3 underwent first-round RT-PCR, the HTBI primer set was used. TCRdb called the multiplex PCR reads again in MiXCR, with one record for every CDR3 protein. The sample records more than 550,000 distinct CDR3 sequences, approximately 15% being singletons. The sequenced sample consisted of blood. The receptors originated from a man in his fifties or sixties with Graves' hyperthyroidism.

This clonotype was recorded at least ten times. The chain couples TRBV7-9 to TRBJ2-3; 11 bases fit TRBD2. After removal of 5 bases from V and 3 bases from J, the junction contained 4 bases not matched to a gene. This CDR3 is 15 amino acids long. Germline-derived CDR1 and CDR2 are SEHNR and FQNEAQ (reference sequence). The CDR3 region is CASSPASGRTDTQYF. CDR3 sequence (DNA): TGTGCCAGCAGCCCGGCTAGCGGGAGGACAGATACGCAGTATTTT.

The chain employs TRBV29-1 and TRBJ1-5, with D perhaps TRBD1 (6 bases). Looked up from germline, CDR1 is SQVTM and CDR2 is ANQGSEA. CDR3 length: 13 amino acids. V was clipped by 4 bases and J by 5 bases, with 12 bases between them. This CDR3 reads CSVVRDTHQPQHF. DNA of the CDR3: TGCAGCGTTGTCCGGGACACTCATCAGCCCCAGCATTTT.